The next 12 T cell receptor beta chains were all read from a single sample in a study of cytomegalovirus exposure and HLA in healthy donors. Primers: 60 Vbeta forward and 13 Jbeta reverse. Sequencing was performed with immunoSEQ multiplex PCR; in TCRdb, only in-frame clones are kept and a portion is missing. This table has 30,000 to 40,000 clones, about two thirds appearing once. Sequencing was done on a sample of PBMCs. These receptors came from a middle-aged man in good health and CMV-seropositive.

Only a few counts were recorded for this clone. The V call is TRBV6-4, the J call TRBJ2-3, with 11 nucleotides matching TRBD2. Germline V gives CDR1 MRHNA, CDR2 SNTAGT. The CDR3 runs to 15 residues. V lost 3 bases to trimming and J lost 1 base; unmatched junction nucleotides: 0. The CDR3 protein is CASSETSGGTDTQYF. The CDR3 DNA reads as TGTGCCAGCAGTGAGACTAGCGGGGGCACAGATACGCAGTATTTT.

The gene calls are TRBV19 and TRBJ1-1; 7 bases agree with TRBD1. V lost 4 bases and J lost 2; bases outside the gene matches: 7. The germline gives CDR1 LNHDA, CDR2 SQIVND (reference sequence). This CDR3 has 15 residues. CDR3 DNA sequence: TGTGCCAGTAGTACGCTCGGGACAGCAAACACTGAAGCTTTCTTT. Translated: CASSTLGTANTEAFF.

The rearrangement uses TRBV7-7 and TRBJ2-1; D gene uncertain. CDR3 length: 14 residues. V lost 1 base, J lost 6 bases, and 10 bases lay in between. Germline CDR1 and CDR2: SSHAT and FNYEAQ (reference sequence). CDR3 bases: TGTGCCAGCAGCTTAGGCCTAGTTGGCAATGAGCAGTTCTTC. As protein: CASSLGLVGNEQFF.

The chain recombines TRBV7-2 with TRBJ2-5; the match to TRBD2 covers 8 bases. CDR1 SGHTA and CDR2 FQGNSA come from the germline V gene. The CDR3 covers 15 residues. With V trimmed by 3 bases and J by 7 bases, 10 bases remained unmatched. Here the CDR3 reads CASSFSGAPQGTQYF. As DNA, the CDR3 is TGTGCCAGCAGCTTTAGCGGGGCCCCCCAGGGGACCCAGTACTTC.

The genes are TRBV6-5 and TRBJ1-2; 7 bases align to TRBD1. The CDR3 loop spans 12 amino acids. Germline lookup yields CDR1 MNHEY and CDR2 SVGAGI. V lost 5 bases to trimming and J lost 8 bases; unmatched junction nucleotides: 5. The CDR3 region has the DNA TGTGCCAGCAGTCCCCGGACAGGCGGCTACACCTTC. Protein sequence: CASSPRTGGYTF.

This clone was seen only once. This sequence joins TRBV9 and TRBJ2-3; the D is unclear. This CDR3 has 16 residues. The germline gives CDR1 SGDLS, CDR2 YYNGEE. V lost 0 bases and J 6 bases, leaving 17 bases between the germline ends. CDR3 sequence reads: CASSVEPQPVRDTQYF. CDR3 DNA: TGTGCCAGCAGCGTAGAACCCCAGCCGGTGCGGGATACGCAGTATTTT. Full variable domain (remainder filled in from reference TRBV9 and TRBJ2-3): DSGVTQTPKHLITATGQRVTLRCSPRSGDLSVYWYQQSLDQGLQFLIQYYNGEERAKGNILERFSAQQFPDLHSELNLSSLELGDSALYFCASSVEPQPVRDTQYFGPGTRLTVL.

The CDR3 protein is CASSLYRQGKETQYF. The CDR3 DNA reads as TGTGCCAGCAGCTTATATCGTCAGGGGAAAGAGACCCAGTACTTC. The chain couples TRBV7-9 to TRBJ2-5, with a possible D match to TRBD1 (6 bases). Germline V gene data show CDR1 as SEHNR and CDR2 as FQNEAQ (reference sequence). This CDR3 comprises 15 residues. Trimming removed 2 bases at V and 3 bases at J, with 13 bases between.

The V and J genes are TRBV5-8 and TRBJ2-1; 7 nucleotides agree with TRBD1. The CDR3 consists of 17 residues. Per the germline V gene, CDR1 is SGHTS and CDR2 is YDEGEE. With V trimmed by 0 bases and J by 0 bases, 6 bases remained unmatched. The CDR3 DNA follows: TGTGCCAGCAGCTTGGACACGGGGACAGTCTCCTACAATGAGCAGTTCTTC. It yields the protein CASSLDTGTVSYNEQFF.

The chain links TRBV5-1 to TRBJ2-6, with 10 bases that match TRBD1. Germline V gene lookup returns CDR1 SGHRS and CDR2 YFSETQ. Trimming at V came to 5 bases and at J to 0 bases, leaving 17 bases not matched to a gene. This CDR3 comprises 21 residues. The CDR3 sequence: CASSRLRDRGPSISGANVLTF. The CDR3 DNA sequence: TGCGCCAGCAGTCGACTCCGGGACAGGGGTCCTTCCATCTCTGGGGCCAACGTCCTGACTTTC.

This clone was observed a handful of times. The J gene is TRBJ1-2, the V gene TRBV5-4; D is uncertain. Per the germline V gene, CDR1 is SGHNT and CDR2 is YYREEE (reference sequence). The CDR3 is 13 residues long. Trimming left V 10 bases short and J 6 bases short, with 19 bases between. The CDR3 DNA follows: TGTGCCTCCGGGTCCAATCTCTACAATGGCTACACCTTC. Translation gives CASGSNLYNGYTF.

V gene TRBV7-2 combines with J gene TRBJ2-4; 8 bases line up with TRBD1. CDR1 and CDR2 (germline): SGHTA, FQGNSA. This CDR3 is built from 19 residues. V was clipped by 4 bases and J by 0 bases; unmatched bases: 14. The chain's CDR3 is CASSSPGQAKPKAKNIQYF. The CDR3 bases are TGTGCCAGCAGCTCCCCGGGACAGGCCAAACCCAAAGCCAAAAACATTCAGTACTTC.

This clone was counted a few times. The CDR3 region has the DNA TGTGCCAGCAGCCTCCCCAGGGAGGGGGAAAAACTGTTTTTT. It yields the protein CASSLPREGEKLFF. The rearrangement joins TRBV4-2 to TRBJ1-4; TRBD1 is a possible D gene (5 bases). CDR3 length: 14 residues. The germline gives CDR1 LGHNA, CDR2 YNFKEQ. The V end was cut by 4 bases, the J end by 8 bases, with 14 bases between.